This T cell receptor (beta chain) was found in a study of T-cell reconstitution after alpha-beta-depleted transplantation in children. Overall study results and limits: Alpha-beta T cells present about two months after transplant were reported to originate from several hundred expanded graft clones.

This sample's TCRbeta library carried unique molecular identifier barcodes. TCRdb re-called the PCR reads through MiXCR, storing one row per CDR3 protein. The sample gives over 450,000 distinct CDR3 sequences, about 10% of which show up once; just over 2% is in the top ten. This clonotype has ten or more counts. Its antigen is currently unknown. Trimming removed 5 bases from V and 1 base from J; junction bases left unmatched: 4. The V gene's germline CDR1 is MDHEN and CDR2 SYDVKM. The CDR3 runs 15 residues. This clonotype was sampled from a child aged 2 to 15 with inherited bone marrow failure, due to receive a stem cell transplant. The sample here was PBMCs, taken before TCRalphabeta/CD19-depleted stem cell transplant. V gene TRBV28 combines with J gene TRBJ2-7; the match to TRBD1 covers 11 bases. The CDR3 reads CASSRTGGLSYEQYF. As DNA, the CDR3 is TGTGCCAGCAGTCGGACAGGGGGCCTATCCTACGAGCAGTACTTC. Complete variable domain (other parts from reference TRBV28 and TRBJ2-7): DVKVTQSSRYLVKRTGEKVFLECVQDMDHENMFWYRQDPGLGLRLIYFSYDVKMKEKGDIPEGYSVSREKKERFSLILESASTNQTSMYLCASSRTGGLSYEQYFGPGTRLTVT.